The entry that follows covers one T cell receptor (beta chain) sequence. Its target is unknown. This sample stems from a study of beta chain features in type 1 diabetes. Regarding the study as a whole: Naive, central memory and regulatory TCRB repertoires appeared more similar among patients than healthy donors. A definitive answer on HLA type influencing TCRB rearrangement was not reached here. Sequencing the cDNA could make cells with high TCR expression show up more than they should.

The CDR3 covers 15 residues. Trimming cost V 2 bases and J 4 bases; bases outside gene matches: 6. Germline V gene lookup returns CDR1 SGHRS and CDR2 YFSETQ. What was sequenced were expressed TCRB transcripts, since all of the isolated RNA had been reverse transcribed. An average approximately 3.3 million reads came from naive, central memory and regulatory T cell samples. TCRdb keeps only in-frame clones here, not all; method: immunoSEQ multiplex PCR. The profile shows 350,000 or so clones, about 20% of them singletons. The chain employs TRBV5-1 and TRBJ2-1; 7 nucleotides align to TRBD2. This receptor was obtained from a woman in her late teens or twenties in good health. Sequencing input: naive CD4+ T cells from blood. The CDR3 reads CASSLGLAEYNEQFF. The DNA of the CDR3 is TGCGCCAGCAGCTTAGGTCTAGCGGAGTACAATGAGCAGTTCTTC.